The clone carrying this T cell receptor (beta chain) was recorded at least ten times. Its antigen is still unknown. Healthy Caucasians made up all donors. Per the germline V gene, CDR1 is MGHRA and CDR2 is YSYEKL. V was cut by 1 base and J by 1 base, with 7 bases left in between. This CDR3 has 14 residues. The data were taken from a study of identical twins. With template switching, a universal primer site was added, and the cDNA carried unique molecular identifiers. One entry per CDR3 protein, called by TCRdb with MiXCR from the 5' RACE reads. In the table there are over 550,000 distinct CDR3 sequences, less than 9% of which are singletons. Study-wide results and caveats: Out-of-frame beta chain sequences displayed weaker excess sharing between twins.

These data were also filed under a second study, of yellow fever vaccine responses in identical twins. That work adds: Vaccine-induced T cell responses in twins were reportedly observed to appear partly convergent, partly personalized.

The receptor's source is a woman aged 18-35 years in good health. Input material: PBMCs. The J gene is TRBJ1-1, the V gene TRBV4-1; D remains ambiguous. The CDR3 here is CASSQVTRNTEAFF. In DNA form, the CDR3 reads TGCGCCAGCAGCCAAGTGACGCGGAACACTGAAGCTTTCTTT.